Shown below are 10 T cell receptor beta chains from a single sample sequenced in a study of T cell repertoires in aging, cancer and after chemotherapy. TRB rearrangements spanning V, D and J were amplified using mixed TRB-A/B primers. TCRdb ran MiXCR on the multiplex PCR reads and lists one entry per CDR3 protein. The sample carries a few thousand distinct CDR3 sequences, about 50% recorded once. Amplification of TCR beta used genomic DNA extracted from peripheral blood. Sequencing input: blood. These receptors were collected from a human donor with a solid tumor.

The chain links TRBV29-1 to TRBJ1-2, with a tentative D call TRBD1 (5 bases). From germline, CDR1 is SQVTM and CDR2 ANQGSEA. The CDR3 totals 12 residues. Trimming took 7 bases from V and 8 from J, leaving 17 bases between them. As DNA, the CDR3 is TGCAGCGCCGCGGGGGGAGCGGAAGGCTACACCTTC. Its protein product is CSAAGGAEGYTF.

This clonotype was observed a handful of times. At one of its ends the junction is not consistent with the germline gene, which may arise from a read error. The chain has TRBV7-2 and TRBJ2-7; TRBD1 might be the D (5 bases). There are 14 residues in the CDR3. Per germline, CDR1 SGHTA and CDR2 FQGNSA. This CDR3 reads CASSLVAGTYEQYF. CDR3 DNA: TGTGCTAGCAGCTTAGTCGCAGGGACCTACGAGCAGTACTTC. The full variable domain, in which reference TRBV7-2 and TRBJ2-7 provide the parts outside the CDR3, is GAGVSQSPSNKVTEKGKDVELRCDPISGHTALYWYRQSLGQGLEFLIYFQGNSAPDKSGLPSDRFSAERTGGSVSTLTIQRTQQEDSAVYLCASSLVAGTYEQYFGPGTRLTVT.

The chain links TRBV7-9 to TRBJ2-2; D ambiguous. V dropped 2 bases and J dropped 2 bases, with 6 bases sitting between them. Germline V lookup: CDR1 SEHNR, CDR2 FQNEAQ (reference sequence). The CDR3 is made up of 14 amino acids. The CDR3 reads CASSLTINTGELFF. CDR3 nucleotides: TGTGCCAGCAGCTTAACCATCAACACCGGGGAGCTGTTTTTT.

The CDR3: CASRRDSSYNEQFF. In DNA, the CDR3 is TGTGCCAGTCGCCGGGACAGCTCCTACAATGAGCAGTTCTTC. The chain recombines TRBV19 with TRBJ2-1, with 7 positions matching TRBD1. The germline CDR1 and CDR2 sequences are LNHDA and SQIVND (reference sequence). The junction had 4 bases not matched to a gene; V was cut back by 8 bases and J by 0 bases. The length of the CDR3 is 14 residues.

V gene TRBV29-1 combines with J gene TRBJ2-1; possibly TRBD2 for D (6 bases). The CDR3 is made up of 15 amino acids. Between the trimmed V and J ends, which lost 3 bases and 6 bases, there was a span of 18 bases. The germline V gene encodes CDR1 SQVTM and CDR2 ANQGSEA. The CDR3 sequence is CSVEGLGGNPNEQFF. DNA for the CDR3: TGCAGCGTTGAGGGTCTGGGCGGGAATCCCAATGAGCAGTTCTTC.

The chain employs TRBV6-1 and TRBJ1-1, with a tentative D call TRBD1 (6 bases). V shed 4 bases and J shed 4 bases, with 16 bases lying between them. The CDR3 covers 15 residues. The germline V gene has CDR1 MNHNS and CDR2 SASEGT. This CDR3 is CASSAQGGGGTEAFF. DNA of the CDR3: TGTGCCAGCAGTGCGCAAGGGGGGGGCGGCACTGAAGCTTTCTTT.

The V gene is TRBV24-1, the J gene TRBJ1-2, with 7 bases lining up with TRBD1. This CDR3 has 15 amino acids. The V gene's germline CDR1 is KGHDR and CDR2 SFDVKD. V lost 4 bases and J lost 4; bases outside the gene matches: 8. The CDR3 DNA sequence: TGTGCCACCAGTGACCCCGGGACAGTGGTCTATGGCTACACCTTC. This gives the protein CATSDPGTVVYGYTF.

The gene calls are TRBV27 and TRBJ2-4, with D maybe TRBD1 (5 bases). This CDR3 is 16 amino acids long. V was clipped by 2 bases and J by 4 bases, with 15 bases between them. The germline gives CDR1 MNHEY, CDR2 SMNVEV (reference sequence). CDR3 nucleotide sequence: TGTGCCAGCAGTTTAAGCGTTTCGACAGTGAAAAACATTCAGTACTTC. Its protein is CASSLSVSTVKNIQYF.

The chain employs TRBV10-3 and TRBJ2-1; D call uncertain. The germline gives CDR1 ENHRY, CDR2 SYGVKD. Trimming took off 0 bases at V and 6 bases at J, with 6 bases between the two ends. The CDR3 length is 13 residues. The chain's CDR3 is CAISESNSNEQFF. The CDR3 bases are TGTGCCATCAGTGAGTCCAACTCCAATGAGCAGTTCTTC.

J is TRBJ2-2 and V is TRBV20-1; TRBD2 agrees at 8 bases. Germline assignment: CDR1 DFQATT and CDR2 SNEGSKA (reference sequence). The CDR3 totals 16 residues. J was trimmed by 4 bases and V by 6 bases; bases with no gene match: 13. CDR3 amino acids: CSAIASGRASTGELFF. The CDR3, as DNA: TGCAGTGCCATAGCGTCCGGGAGGGCCAGCACCGGGGAGCTGTTTTTT.